This TCR beta chain came from a study of beta chain features in type 1 diabetes. A remark on this clone: Its target is unknown.

Per donor, one heparinised blood draw averaged about 116 mL. The germline V gene encodes CDR1 MDHEN and CDR2 SYDVKM. The CDR3 spans 14 residues. With 5 bases removed from V and 5 bases from J, the gap between germline ends came to 16 bases. General study points: Among patients, naive, central memory and Treg TCRB repertoires appeared more similar than among healthy donors.

The investigators reverse transcribed all of the isolated RNA, so they sequenced expressed TCRB transcripts. Sequencing was performed with immunoSEQ multiplex PCR; in TCRdb, only in-frame clones are kept and a portion is missing. The sample contains 850,000 to 900,000 clones, roughly 15% of which appear only once. V is TRBV28 and J is TRBJ2-7; the D is unclear. The clonotype comes from a woman aged 18-29 years in good health. Sequenced sample: naive CD4+ T cells from blood. CDR3 sequence: CASSPTGRAHEQYF. The CDR3 DNA is TGTGCCAGCAGTCCCACCGGTAGGGCGCACGAGCAGTACTTC.